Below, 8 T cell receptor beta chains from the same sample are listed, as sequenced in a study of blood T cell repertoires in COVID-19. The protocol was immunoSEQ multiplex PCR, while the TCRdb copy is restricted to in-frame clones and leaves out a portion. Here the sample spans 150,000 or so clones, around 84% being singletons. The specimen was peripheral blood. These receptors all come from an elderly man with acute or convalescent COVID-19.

The CDR3 spells CASTPRAGAATGELFF. The CDR3, as DNA: TGTGCCAGTACCCCGAGAGCGGGGGCCGCCACCGGGGAGCTGTTTTTT. V is TRBV19 and J is TRBJ2-2; 8 positions match TRBD2. Germline CDR1 and CDR2: LNHDA and SQIVND (reference sequence). V was pared by 7 bases and J by 4 bases, with 11 bases of the junction left unmatched. The CDR3 spans 16 residues.

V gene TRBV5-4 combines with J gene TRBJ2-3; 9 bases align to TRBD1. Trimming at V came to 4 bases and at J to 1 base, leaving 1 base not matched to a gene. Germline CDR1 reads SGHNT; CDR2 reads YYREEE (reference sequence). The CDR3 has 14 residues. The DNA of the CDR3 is TGTGCCAGCAGCCGGGACAGGGGCACAGATACGCAGTATTTT. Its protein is CASSRDRGTDTQYF.

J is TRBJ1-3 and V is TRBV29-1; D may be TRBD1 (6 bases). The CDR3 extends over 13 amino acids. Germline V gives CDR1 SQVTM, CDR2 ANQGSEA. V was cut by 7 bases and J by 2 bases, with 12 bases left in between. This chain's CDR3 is CSATGRAGNTIYF. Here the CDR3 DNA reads TGCAGCGCCACAGGGAGAGCTGGAAACACCATATATTTT.

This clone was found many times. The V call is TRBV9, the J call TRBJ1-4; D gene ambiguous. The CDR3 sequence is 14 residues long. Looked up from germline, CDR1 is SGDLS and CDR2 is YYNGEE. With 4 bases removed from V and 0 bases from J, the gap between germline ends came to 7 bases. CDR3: CASSPTATNEKLFF. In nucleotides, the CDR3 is TGTGCCAGCAGCCCCACGGCAACTAATGAAAAACTGTTTTTT. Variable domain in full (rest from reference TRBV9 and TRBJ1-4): DSGVTQTPKHLITATGQRVTLRCSPRSGDLSVYWYQQSLDQGLQFLIQYYNGEERAKGNILERFSAQQFPDLHSELNLSSLELGDSALYFCASSPTATNEKLFFGSGTQLSVL.

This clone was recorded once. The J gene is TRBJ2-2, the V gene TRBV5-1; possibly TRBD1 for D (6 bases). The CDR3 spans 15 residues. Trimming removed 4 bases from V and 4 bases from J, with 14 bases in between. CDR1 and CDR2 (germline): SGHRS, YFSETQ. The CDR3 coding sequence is TGCGCCAGCAGCCTAGGACAGTCACCCACCGGGGAGCTGTTTTTT. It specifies CASSLGQSPTGELFF.

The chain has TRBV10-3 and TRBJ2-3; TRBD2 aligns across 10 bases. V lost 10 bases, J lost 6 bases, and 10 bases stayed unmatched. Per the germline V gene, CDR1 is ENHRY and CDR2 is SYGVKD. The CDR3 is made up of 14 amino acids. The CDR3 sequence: CASSRLAGADTQYF. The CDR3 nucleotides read TGTGCCAGTAGTCGGCTAGCGGGGGCGGATACGCAGTATTTT.

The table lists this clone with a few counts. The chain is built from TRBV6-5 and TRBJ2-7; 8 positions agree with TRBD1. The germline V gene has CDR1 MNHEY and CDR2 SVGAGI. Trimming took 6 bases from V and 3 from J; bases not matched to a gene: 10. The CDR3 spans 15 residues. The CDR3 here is CASSTRTGGNYEQYF. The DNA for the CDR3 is TGTGCCAGCAGCACTCGAACAGGGGGGAACTACGAGCAGTACTTC.

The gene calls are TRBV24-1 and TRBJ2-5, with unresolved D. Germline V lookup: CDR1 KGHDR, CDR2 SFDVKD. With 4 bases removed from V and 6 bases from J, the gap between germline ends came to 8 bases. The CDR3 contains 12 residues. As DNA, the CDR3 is TGTGCCACCAGTGACTACCTAAAGACCCAGTACTTC. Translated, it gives CATSDYLKTQYF.